The present T cell receptor beta chain was sequenced within a study of cytomegalovirus exposure and HLA in healthy donors (dated by TCRdb to 2015 to 2018). General notes on the study: According to an earlier analysis of several hundred of the donors, about 190 million T cells yielded roughly 110 million unique TCR beta sequences and less than 300 Gb of sequence data. An earlier analysis of approximately 580 of the donors used high-throughput TCR beta sequencing to judge whether each TCR beta V gene segment behaved as functional or pseudogenic. Among some 400 genotyped donors of the cohort, an average of roughly 230,000 unique TCR beta nucleotide sequences was sequenced per donor, of which about 18% were non-productive. Every repertoire in the discovery cohort had been generated on one and the same sequencing platform. The number of typed donors differed by locus: about 629-630 for A, B, C, DRB1 and DQB1; some 540 for DQA1; 600 to 610 for DPA1; and roughly 490 for DPB1. The study was designed to test whether signatures of past pathogen exposure could be identified by cataloging public T cell receptors. Donor age, sex, ethnicity and CMV serostatus were compiled together with the repertoire data. The genetic ancestry cluster associated with self-reported Caucasian donors included around four fifths of the approximately 400 genotyped donors. A later genetic analysis took genome-wide SNP genotypes for about three fifths of the 666 donors and used that subset as a discovery cohort. Rather than using new phenotypic data, the later analysis identified candidate immune exposures from TCR beta sequences and from how often those sequences occurred across donors. In addition to the first cohort of around 670 subjects, a separate validation cohort of 130 or so different subjects was used. Class I and class II HLA loci were covered by the typing at four-digit resolution. To predict cytomegalovirus infection status, the study brought together high-throughput TCR immunosequencing, statistical association of individual TCRs with disease status, and machine learning. To study patterns of TCR occurrence, a later analysis re-analyzed previously published TCR beta repertoires from around 700 donors and added high-resolution HLA genotyping. An early release that covered several hundred HLA-typed donors contained approximately 290 gigabases of sequencing data and tens of millions of unique TCR sequences. The study profiled the T cell repertoires of approximately 700 subjects by immunosequencing and related them to cytomegalovirus serostatus. Because of strong linkage in the cohort, four to six DR-DQ haplotypes were treated as single units for association and clustering. Results the study describes overall, beyond this receptor: Because the 87-base-pair reads could not distinguish some IMGT-functional V segments, including TRBV6-2 and TRBV6-3, those segments were excluded. HLA typing was unavailable for some donors at each locus, so association tests used only the typed subset. The study gave a list of some 150 TCR beta chains associated with cytomegalovirus. A later analysis associated approximately 17,000 TCR beta sequences with specific HLA alleles at a false discovery rate of 0.05. Broadly in line with IMGT annotations, most TCR beta V segments showed up in productive rearrangements about 87% or about 30% of the time in an earlier analysis of around 600 of the donors. Linkage disequilibrium might explain the correlated functional status among segregating V segments, but an unknown experimental factor could not be excluded. The classifier was reported to diagnose cytomegalovirus status with high specificity and sensitivity in both the original and validation cohorts. For the cohort, immune exposure information was limited to CMV serostatus. The cohort was sequenced for TCR beta chains only, and without alpha or paired-chain data the features that could be detected were limited. In a later analysis, several top co-occurrence clusters were reported to appear linked to parvovirus B19, influenza, CMV and Epstein-Barr virus. In a later analysis, TCR association rates were found to vary across HLA loci, with the most associated TCRs seen for DRB1 alleles and the fewest for HLA-C alleles. The sequencing pipeline was judged likely to have produced a cluster of highly shared sequence variants as a technical artifact. The presence/absence analyses assumed that sequencing depth was roughly uniform across donors, and that assumption may not be true. A further reported finding was that TCR beta sequences accurately predicted the HLA-A and HLA-B alleles for most subjects in the first cohort. A later genetic analysis reported fewer N-insertions in productive TCRs among donors in an Asian-associated ancestry cluster than the roughly 620-donor mean. Compared with equally common non-associated chains, HLA-associated TCR beta chains in a later analysis were more clonally expanded and had lower generation probabilities. Most CMV-associated TCR beta chains appeared to be HLA-restricted in a later analysis, and the HLA associations seemed to be driven largely by CMV exposure. When HLA alleles, especially DR and DQ, strongly co-occurred, TCR associations were difficult to assign to individual alleles. It was suggested by the authors that the approach could potentially be generalized to other disease states and immunological phenotypes. The earlier analysis of about 600 of the donors excluded fewer than 20 rarely observed V segments, including chromosome 9 orphons, because counts were too low. Three of the identified cytomegalovirus-associated TCR beta chains were confirmed in vitro to be specific for cytomegalovirus antigens. An association between a missense DCLRE1C variant and V-gene and J-gene trimming of TCR beta chains was found in a later genetic analysis and replicated in an independent cohort. Across donors, most TCR sequences were observed very rarely, whereas some public TCRs were present in many individuals.

The CDR3 has 14 amino acids, counting the end cysteine and phenylalanine. Of all the DNA, just the CDR3 is kept, 42 bases in frame from base 1. CDR1 and CDR2 are read off the germline V gene (reference sequence) as SEHNR and FQNEAQ. Trimming removed 3 bases from V and 3 bases from J, leaving 10 bases between the germline ends. Receptors were amplified or captured by the immunoSEQ multiplex PCR assay. For the multiplex PCR, a mixture combining 60 forward primers for TCR Vbeta segments and 13 reverse primers for TCR Jbeta segments was used. The CDR3 region of rearranged TCR beta genes was amplified from genomic DNA with a multiplex PCR assay. On the Illumina HiSeq System, the amplified TCR beta libraries were sequenced as 87-base-pair reads. In the original analysis: In a later analysis, roughly 80 million unique TCR beta chains were counted across the 690 or so repertoires, and roughly 11 million of these chains were shared by at least two donors. A nearest-neighbor algorithm error-corrected the raw reads and collapsed the reads into unique sequences, merging closely related sequences to remove PCR and sequencing errors. V, D and J gene segments were assigned by aligning CDR3 sequences to IMGT reference sequences. Each retained sequence needed at least a six-nucleotide match to both a V gene segment and a J gene segment. Rearrangements were called productive when the CDR3 lacked stop codons and stayed in frame with V and J; all others were non-productive. Following IMGT convention, CDR3 was defined as the stretch from the second conserved V-encoded cysteine to the conserved J-encoded phenylalanine. In an earlier analysis of more than 550 of the donors, sequences lacking an unambiguous match to a single V gene segment were excluded. An earlier analysis of fewer than 750 of the donors called V segments functional above 56.7% productive rearrangements and segregating when the between-donor standard deviation exceeded 5%. A statistical classification framework was built for diagnosing cytomegalovirus status from the catalog of TCR beta chain sequences. V and J gene assignment, in a later analysis, came from comparing TCR nucleotide sequences with IMGT/GENE-DB human TR gene sequences. In a later analysis, CDR3 sequences and most-parsimonious VDJ recombination scenarios were assigned using the TCRdist pipeline. In a later analysis, every TCR beta chain was defined by the combination of its CDR3 amino acid sequence and its V-gene family, and reads without a unique V-gene family were dropped. As a way to deal with suspected cross-contamination and a sequencing artifact, a later analysis dropped approximately 590 nucleotide sequences that were highly shared and had low generation probability. A later analysis calculated a clonal expansion index for each public chain from normalized within-repertoire ranks of inferred template counts. In a later analysis, generation probabilities were computed using a VDJ recombination model fitted to out-of-frame rearrangements, and the results were checked against IGoR. In a later analysis, hypergeometric tests were used to score TCR-TCR, TCR-HLA and TCR-CMV co-occurrence, with a repertoire-size bias correction applied to TCR pairs. False discovery rates were estimated in a later analysis by permuting HLA or CMV assignments 20 times. A later analysis grouped co-occurring TCRs with DBSCAN, adding TCRdist sequence similarity when clustering within HLA-allele-positive subsets. Repertoires with fewer than 30,000 or more than 120,000 public chains were left out of co-occurrence clustering, as were about 5 repertoires with anomalous nucleotide sharing. Drawn from immuneACCESS, this table holds only the in-frame rearrangements with V and J called that TCRdb kept. Clones are partly lost; checked studies trace under half to an unresolved V gene and leave the rest unexplained. That table furnishes V, J and clone size, whereas the DNA furnished D and trimming. For this sample, the table gives tens of thousands of clones. The ten largest clonotypes hold roughly 2.6% of the sample.

The cohort consisted of more than 650 healthy bone marrow donors. At the time of sampling, all cohort members were nominally healthy, though unrecorded immune exposures were likely present. The donor was CMV seronegative and belonged to the group of several hundred seronegative cohort members. Each donor provided a peripheral blood sample, and peripheral blood mononuclear cells were used for TCR beta sequencing. Genomic DNA was extracted from the blood cell samples with the Qiagen DNeasy Blood Extraction Kit. As for this clone: Its antigen is not yet known.

The sequencing sample was made of PBMCs. The TCR sequence derives from a man aged 35 to 55 in good health and CMV-seronegative. This receptor chain uses TRBV7-9 and TRBJ2-3, and perhaps TRBD1 as D gene, on 6 matching bases. The CDR3 reads CASSLGGQTDTQYF. The nucleotide sequence reads TGTGCCAGCAGCTTGGGTGGACAGACAGATACGCAGTATTTT.